This T cell receptor (beta chain) was sequenced during a study of T cell responses to AZD1222 COVID-19 vaccine. Germline V lookup: CDR1 MGHDK, CDR2 SYGVNS. CDR3 length equals 14 residues. Points from the study as a whole: With dominance at 160-218 and 743-854, vaccine-associated CD4 TCRs spanned spike.

Sequencing was performed with immunoSEQ multiplex PCR; in TCRdb, only in-frame clones are kept and a portion is missing. The table lists about 140,000 clones, roughly 92% of them singletons. This clone was counted once. Its antigen remains unknown. This clonotype was obtained from an adult in good health. The input for sequencing was peripheral blood, taken on day 0 of AZD1222 vaccination. The chain joins TRBV25-1 to TRBJ2-7, with 8 bases that match TRBD2. Here the CDR3 DNA reads TGTGACCGTGTCAGCGGGGGCAAACCCTACGAGCAGTACTTC. This translates into CDRVSGGKPYEQYF.